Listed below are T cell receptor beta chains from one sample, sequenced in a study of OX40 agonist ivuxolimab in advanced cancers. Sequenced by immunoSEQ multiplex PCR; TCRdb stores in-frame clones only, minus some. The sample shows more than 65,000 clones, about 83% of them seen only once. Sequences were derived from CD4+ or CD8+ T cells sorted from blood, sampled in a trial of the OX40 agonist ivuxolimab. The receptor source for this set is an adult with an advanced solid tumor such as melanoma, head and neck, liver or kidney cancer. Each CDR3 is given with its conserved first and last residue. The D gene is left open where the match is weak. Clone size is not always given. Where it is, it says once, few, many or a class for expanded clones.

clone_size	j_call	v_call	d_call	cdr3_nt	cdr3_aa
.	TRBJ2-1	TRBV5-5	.	TGTGCCAGCAGCTTTGGGCTAGCAACCTACAATGAGCAGTTCTTC	CASSFGLATYNEQFF
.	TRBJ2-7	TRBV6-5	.	TGTGCCAGCGGGCAAAGGGGCGAGCAGTACTTC	CASGQRGEQYF
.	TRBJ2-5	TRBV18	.	TGTGCCAGCTCACCACAGGGATCCCGAGAGACCCAGTACTTC	CASSPQGSRETQYF
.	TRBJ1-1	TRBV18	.	TGTGCCAGCTCCCCAGGACGGGTTGAAGCTTTCTTT	CASSPGRVEAFF
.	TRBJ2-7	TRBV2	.	TGTGCCAGCAGTGGGACAGCCTCCTACGAGCAGTACTTC	CASSGTASYEQYF
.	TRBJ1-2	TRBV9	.	TGTGCCAGTCACAGGATAGATAATGGCTACACCTTC	CASHRIDNGYTF
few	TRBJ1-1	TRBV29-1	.	TGCAGCGCGCGACAGGCTATGAACACTGAAGCTTTCTTT	CSARQAMNTEAFF
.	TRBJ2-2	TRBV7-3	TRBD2	TGTGCCAGCAGCTCCTTAGCGGGACGGGGGGAGCTGTTTTTT	CASSSLAGRGELFF
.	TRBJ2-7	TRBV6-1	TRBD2	TGTGCCAGCAGTGAAGGGACTAGCGGGAGGCGCGAGCAGTACTTC	CASSEGTSGRREQYF
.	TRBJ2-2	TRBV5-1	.	TGCGCCAGCAGCTTGGGACTCAACACCGGGGAGCTGTTTTTT	CASSLGLNTGELFF
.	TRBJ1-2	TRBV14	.	TGTGCCAGCAGCCCAAGGGTACAGTTCAATTATGGCTACACCTTC	CASSPRVQFNYGYTF
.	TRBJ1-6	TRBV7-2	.	TGTGCCAGCAGCTTAATGAGTGGCCTACCCCTCCACTTT	CASSLMSGLPLHF
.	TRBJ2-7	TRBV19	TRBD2	TGTGCCAGTCTAGCGGGAGGGCCCTCTACGAGGCAGTACTTC	CASLAGGPSTRQYF
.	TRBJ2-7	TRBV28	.	TGTGCCAGCAGTGGGAGAGTGCTGTCCTACGAGCAGTACTTC	CASSGRVLSYEQYF
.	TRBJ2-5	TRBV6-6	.	TGTGCCAGCAGTTACCTGGCGGCCTACCAAGAGACCCAGTACTTC	CASSYLAAYQETQYF
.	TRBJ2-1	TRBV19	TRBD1	TGTGCCAGTAGTATAGATAGGGCCAGGGGGAATGAGCAGTTCTTC	CASSIDRARGNEQFF
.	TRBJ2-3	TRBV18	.	TGTGCCAGCTCACCGGTAAGGCGGGGTGTCTCAGATACGCAGTATTTT	CASSPVRRGVSDTQYF
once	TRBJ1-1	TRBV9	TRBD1	TGTGCCAGCAGCGCGTCCCGGAACAGGGGGCGGACCACTGAAGCTTTCTTT	CASSASRNRGRTTEAFF
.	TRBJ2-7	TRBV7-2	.	TGTGCCAGCAGCTTAGGCGGCGGGACGCGGGAGCAGTACTTC	CASSLGGGTREQYF
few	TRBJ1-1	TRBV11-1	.	TGTGCCAGCAGCTTAGTTGGTCAAAAGGCTTTCTTT	CASSLVGQKAFF
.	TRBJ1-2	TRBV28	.	TGTGCCAGCAGCCTGGGACGAGGGTTCTGGGGCTACACCTTC	CASSLGRGFWGYTF
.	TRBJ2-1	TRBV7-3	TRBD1	TGTGCCAGCAGCCTAAGACAGGGGGCGCAGGATGAGCAGTTCTTC	CASSLRQGAQDEQFF
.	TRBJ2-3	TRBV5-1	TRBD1	TGCGCCAGCAGCGGTGACAGGGTAGGAGATACGCAGTATTTT	CASSGDRVGDTQYF
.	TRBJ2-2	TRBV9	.	TGTGCCAGCAGCGTAGATAACAGAAACACCGGGGAGCTGTTTTTT	CASSVDNRNTGELFF
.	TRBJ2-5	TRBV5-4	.	TGTGCCAGCAGCGTCCCAGGCTCAGGGGAGACCCAGTACTTC	CASSVPGSGETQYF
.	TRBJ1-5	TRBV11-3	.	TGTGCCAGCAGCTTAGATCATCAGCCCCAGCATTTT	CASSLDHQPQHF
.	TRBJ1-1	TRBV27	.	TGTGCCAGCAGTTCCTTCCGGACAGCCACCGGTGAAGCTTTCTTT	CASSSFRTATGEAFF
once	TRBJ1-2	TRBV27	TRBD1	TGTGCCAGCAGTTTGACAGGGATGTATGGCTACACCTTC	CASSLTGMYGYTF
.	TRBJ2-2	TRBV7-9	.	TGTGCCAGCAGCCGCAGAGAGGAGATTAACGGGGAGCTGTTTTTT	CASSRREEINGELFF
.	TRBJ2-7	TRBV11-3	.	TGTGCCAGCAGCTTAGAAGGCGGTGGGAGCGAGCAGTACTTC	CASSLEGGGSEQYF
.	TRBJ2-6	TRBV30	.	TGTGCCTGGAGGCCCGACTCTGGGGCCAACGTCCTGACTTTC	CAWRPDSGANVLTF
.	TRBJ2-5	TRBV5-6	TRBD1	TGTGCCAGCAGCGCGACCCTCAGGGGGACCGAAGAGACCCAGTACTTC	CASSATLRGTEETQYF